The entry below describes one T cell receptor (beta chain). In its sample, this clone was seen once. It lacks a known antigen. Per-base quality was not reported, and no clone a single base away is much larger than it. From cysteine to phenylalanine, the CDR3 is 13 amino acids long. Just CDR3 DNA is preserved here, 39 bases in frame from base 1. The CDR1 and CDR2 encoded by the germline V gene are SQVTM and ANQGSEA. V loses 7 bases at its end and J loses 5 bases; junction bases beyond the gene matches: 10. The sample is drawn from a study of T cells in narcolepsy (dated by TCRdb to about 2018). For the wider study: Patients with narcolepsy type 1 or type 2 (NT1, NT2) and healthy control donors were enrolled in the study. Autoreactive T cells targeting hypocretin neuron self-antigens (hypocretin, TRIB2) were sought in narcolepsy patients, and TCR Vbeta sequencing was used to track clonotypes in blood and CSF. General findings and caveats noted by the study authors: No sequences matching autoreactive T cell clones were present in some of the blood memory CD4+ repertoires from patients and controls. Plots that compared CSF and blood CD4+ T cell clonotypes from the same patient highlighted HCRT-specific and TRIB2-specific autoreactive clonotypes. According to the report, autoreactive clonotypes were detected serially in the blood of the same patients and of different patients, but not in healthy controls. Numbers of sequenced blood memory CD4+ clonotypes were comparable, averaging roughly 40,000 in patients and under 35,000 in controls.

Libraries came from the immunoSEQ multiplex PCR assay. As stored in TCRdb, this immuneACCESS dataset retains in-frame rearrangements with V and J assigned. A fraction of the clones does not appear; measured against another copy, unresolved V genes explain less than half of the discrepancy, and the remainder lacks a known reason. For this sample there are fewer than 30,000 clones; roughly 85% appear just once. In total, the top ten clones hold 1.3% of the sample. For TCR Vbeta sequencing, memory CD4+ T cells were sorted ex vivo from the peripheral blood of both healthy controls and narcolepsy patients.

This chain is built from TRBV29-1 and TRBJ2-5; 7 bases in the middle match TRBD2. This TCR was sampled from a human donor with narcolepsy. The specimen sequenced was CD45RA- memory CD4+ T cells from PBMCs. The cell subset or site label here, explained by the study, means: memory T cells sorted ex vivo from peripheral blood. The DNA sequence is given as TGCAGCGGCGCGGGGGTGAGGTGGGAGACCCAGTACTTC. Translated, it gives CSGAGVRWETQYF.